What follows are 24 T cell receptor beta chains derived from one specimen sequenced in a study of OX40 agonist ivuxolimab in advanced cancers. Sequenced by immunoSEQ multiplex PCR; TCRdb stores in-frame clones only, minus some. The sample includes around 26,000 clones, nearly 80% of them seen just once. The sample was CD4+ or CD8+ T cells sorted from blood, taken in a trial of the OX40 agonist ivuxolimab. The source of these receptors is an adult with an advanced solid tumor such as melanoma, head and neck, liver or kidney cancer.

The rearrangement links TRBV4-3 to TRBJ1-1, with D tentatively TRBD1 (5 bases). Trimming took 4 bases from V and 2 from J, leaving 17 bases between them. The germline gives CDR1 LGHNA, CDR2 YSLEER. The CDR3 has 16 residues. The CDR3 region is CASSPWWGFTNTEAFF. CDR3 in DNA: TGCGCCAGCAGCCCATGGTGGGGGTTTACAAACACTGAAGCTTTCTTT.

The CDR3 region has the DNA TGTGCCAGTAGTATATTAGGGAACCAGGAGCTGTTTTTT. Amino acids: CASSILGNQELFF. The chain uses TRBV19 and TRBJ2-2; D unclear. Germline assignment: CDR1 LNHDA and CDR2 SQIVND (reference sequence). Trimming took off 2 bases at V and 10 bases at J, with 11 bases between the two ends. The CDR3 is 13 amino acids. Supplemented by reference TRBV19 and TRBJ2-2, the full variable domain reads DGGITQSPKYLFRKEGQNVTLSCEQNLNHDAMYWYRQDPGQGLRLIYYSQIVNDFQKGDIAEGYSVSREKKESFPLTVTSAQKNPTAFYLCASSILGNQELFFGEGSRLTVL.

The count of this clone is one. V is TRBV6-5 and J is TRBJ2-3, with no clear D. V was cut by 4 bases and J by 7 bases, with 12 bases left in between. The CDR3 consists of 13 residues. The V gene's germline CDR1 is MNHEY and CDR2 SVGAGI. CDR3 coding DNA: TGTGCCAGCAGTTCAACCCGGGCTTATACGCAGTATTTT. Encoded protein: CASSSTRAYTQYF.

This chain's CDR3 is CASSYQGAYEQYF. CDR3 DNA sequence: TGCGCCAGCAGCTATCAGGGGGCCTACGAGCAGTACTTC. The chain employs TRBV5-1 and TRBJ2-7, with 7 bases identical to TRBD1. The CDR3 length is 13 residues. V lost 3 bases to trimming and J lost 2 bases; unmatched junction nucleotides: 2. The V gene's germline CDR1 is SGHRS and CDR2 YFSETQ. Full variable domain (rest looked up from reference TRBV5-1 and TRBJ2-7): KAGVTQTPRYLIKTRGQQVTLSCSPISGHRSVSWYQQTPGQGLQFLFEYFSETQRNKGNFPGRFSGRQFSNSRSEMNVSTLELGDSALYLCASSYQGAYEQYFGPGTRLTVT.

The genes are TRBV11-2 and TRBJ2-1; 14 bases agree with TRBD2. The CDR3 is made up of 17 amino acids. CDR1 and CDR2 (germline): SGHAT, FQNNGV. V shed 5 bases and J 0 bases; nucleotides not matched to a gene: 3. The CDR3 loop is CASSRGLAGGSYNEQFF. The CDR3 DNA is TGTGCCAGCAGCCGTGGACTAGCGGGAGGCTCCTACAATGAGCAGTTCTTC. Full variable domain (outside the CDR3, taken from reference TRBV11-2 and TRBJ2-1): EAGVAQSPRYKIIEKRQSVAFWCNPISGHATLYWYQQILGQGPKLLIQFQNNGVVDDSQLPKDRFSAERLKGVDSTLKIQPAKLEDSAVYLCASSRGLAGGSYNEQFFGPGTRLTVL.

The chain links TRBV7-9 to TRBJ2-5, with a tentative D call TRBD1 (5 bases). CDR3 length equals 14 residues. CDR1 and CDR2 from the germline V gene are SEHNR and FQNEAQ (reference sequence). V lost 0 bases and J lost 0, with 5 bases in between. CDR3 residues: CASSLAGDQETQYF. Here the CDR3 DNA reads TGTGCCAGCAGCTTAGCAGGGGACCAAGAGACCCAGTACTTC.

The count of this clone is one. Sequence at one end of the junction differs from germline and may be a read error. The sample contains more than one DNA sequence encoding this CDR3. This chain uses TRBV7-8 with TRBJ1-2, with 11 bases fitting TRBD1. Germline CDR1 and CDR2: SGHVS and FQNEAQ. This CDR3 comprises 15 residues. The chain's CDR3 is CASSIGTGGNYGYTF. The CDR3 nucleotides read TGTGCCAGCAGCATTGGGACAGGGGGTAACTATGGCTACACCTTT.

The chain has TRBV29-1 and TRBJ1-3; the D gene is possibly TRBD1 (5 bases). V was clipped by 4 bases and J by 0 bases, with 19 bases between them. Germline V gene sequence: CDR1 SQVTM, CDR2 ANQGSEA. The CDR3 extends over 17 amino acids. The CDR3 spells CSVGDIGTFNSGNTIYF. In DNA, the CDR3 is TGCAGCGTTGGGGATATCGGGACTTTCAACTCTGGAAACACCATATATTTT. Full variable domain (remainder filled in from reference TRBV29-1 and TRBJ1-3): SAVISQKPSRDICQRGTSLTIQCQVDSQVTMMFWYRQQPGQSLTLIATANQGSEATYESGFVIDKFPISRPNLTFSTLTVSNMSPEDSSIYLCSVGDIGTFNSGNTIYFGEGSWLTVV.

The chain is built from TRBV5-4 and TRBJ2-5; 14 bases agree with TRBD2. Germline lookup yields CDR1 SGHNT and CDR2 YYREEE (reference sequence). Losses at the gene ends were 4 bases for V and 11 bases for J; bases not matched to a gene: 10. This CDR3 has 15 amino acids. CDR3: CASSGGTSGRGEQYF. The CDR3 region has the DNA TGTGCCAGCAGCGGCGGGACTAGCGGGAGAGGGGAGCAGTACTTC. Drawing the rest from reference TRBV5-4 and TRBJ2-5, the complete variable domain is ETGVTQSPTHLIKTRGQQVTLRCSSQSGHNTVSWYQQALGQGPQFIFQYYREEENGRGNFPPRFSGLQFPNYSSELNVNALELDDSALYLCASSGGTSGRGEQYFGPGTRLLVL.

The V and J genes are TRBV6-6 and TRBJ2-3, with 8 positions matching TRBD2. Germline loops: CDR1 MNHNY, CDR2 SVGAGI (reference sequence). The V segment lost 2 bases and the J segment 0 bases; nucleotides outside the gene matches: 4. This CDR3 region has 16 residues. The CDR3 protein is CASSYPERGSTDTQYF. The CDR3 nucleotides are TGTGCCAGCAGTTACCCAGAGCGGGGGAGCACAGATACGCAGTATTTT.

The chain links TRBV27 to TRBJ2-7; 9 nucleotides match TRBD2. The CDR3 runs to 16 residues. V dropped 0 bases and J dropped 2; count of bases not matched to a gene: 5. From germline, CDR1 is MNHEY and CDR2 SMNVEV (reference sequence). The CDR3 region is CASSLSVAGVPYEQYF. In DNA form, the CDR3 reads TGTGCCAGCAGTTTATCGGTAGCGGGGGTCCCCTACGAGCAGTACTTC.

This clone was counted a few times. The rearrangement uses TRBV10-1 and TRBJ2-7; D perhaps matches TRBD1 (6 bases). Per the germline V gene, CDR1 is WNHNN and CDR2 is SYGVQD (reference sequence). V was clipped by 0 bases and J by 2 bases, with 8 bases between them. The CDR3 has 14 residues. The DNA for the CDR3 is TGCGCCAGCAGTGAGTCTACAGGGACCTACGAGCAGTACTTC. Its protein is CASSESTGTYEQYF.

This clone appeared a few times. The chain combines TRBV27 with TRBJ2-1; 7 nucleotides match TRBD2. CDR1 is MNHEY and CDR2 is SMNVEV in the germline V gene (reference sequence). The CDR3 is 15 amino acids. J was trimmed by 6 bases and V by 2 bases; bases with no gene match: 7. The CDR3 region is CASSLRLAAPNEQFF. CDR3 coding DNA: TGTGCCAGCAGTTTACGGCTAGCGGCGCCCAATGAGCAGTTCTTC.

This clone was seen many times. J is TRBJ1-2 and V is TRBV27; 7 bases are shared with TRBD1. The junction had 8 bases not matched to a gene; V was cut back by 0 bases and J by 4 bases. Looked up from germline, CDR1 is MNHEY and CDR2 is SMNVEV (reference sequence). This CDR3 is 16 amino acids long. The CDR3 loop is CASSLSSGTVSYGYTF. Here the CDR3 DNA reads TGTGCCAGCAGTTTATCCTCCGGGACAGTATCCTATGGCTACACCTTC.

The chain couples TRBV11-2 to TRBJ2-4, with D possibly TRBD2 on 6 matching bases. The V and J ends lost 3 bases and 8 bases respectively, with 17 bases between them. From germline, CDR1 is SGHAT and CDR2 FQNNGV. CDR3 length equals 15 residues. The CDR3 reads CASSFGGIGHDIQYF. The CDR3 DNA reads as TGTGCCAGCAGCTTCGGGGGAATAGGGCATGACATTCAGTACTTC.

The chain joins TRBV9 to TRBJ2-7; weak D call: TRBD1 (6 bases). The CDR3 extends over 15 amino acids. Trimming removed 4 bases at V and 5 bases at J, with 19 bases between. CDR1 and CDR2 from the germline V gene are SGDLS and YYNGEE. DNA for the CDR3: TGTGCCAGCAGCATTGGACAGCCTCGAGGGGACGAGCAGTACTTC. As protein: CASSIGQPRGDEQYF.

The CDR3 DNA reads as TGCGCCAGCAGCTTGCCAACACCCCCCTACGAGCAGTACTTC. It yields the protein CASSLPTPPYEQYF. J is TRBJ2-7 and V is TRBV4-1; D gene unclear. This CDR3 has 14 residues. V was shortened by 5 bases and J by 2 bases, with 13 bases between the two germline ends. CDR1 and CDR2 (germline): MGHRA, YSYEKL.

The rearrangement joins TRBV10-3 to TRBJ2-7; 7 bases agree with TRBD1. The CDR3 has 13 residues. The ends lost 9 bases at V and 1 base at J; junction bases unmatched: 6. Germline-derived CDR1 and CDR2 are ENHRY and SYGVKD. The CDR3 sequence: CAITTDRSYEQYF. CDR3 DNA sequence: TGTGCCATTACGACGGACAGGTCCTACGAGCAGTACTTC.

The genes are TRBV2 and TRBJ2-3, with 8 bases aligning to TRBD1. With 5 bases clipped from V and 0 bases from J, the junction kept 4 bases outside the gene matches. From germline, CDR1 is SNHLY and CDR2 FYNNEI. The CDR3 consists of 15 residues. The CDR3 sequence: CASSSRQGSTDTQYF. The CDR3 coding sequence is TGTGCCAGCAGTAGTCGACAGGGGAGCACAGATACGCAGTATTTT.

The rearrangement links TRBV5-6 to TRBJ2-3; no clear D gene. This CDR3 is 15 amino acids long. Germline assignment: CDR1 SGHDT and CDR2 YYEEEE. V lost 4 bases and J 4 bases, leaving 16 bases between the germline ends. The chain's CDR3 is CASSPLGSGADTQYF. Here the CDR3 DNA reads TGTGCCAGCAGCCCCCTAGGCTCAGGAGCAGATACGCAGTATTTT.

This clone was detected only a few times. V is TRBV7-9 and J is TRBJ2-1, with 7 nucleotides matching TRBD2. The germline gives CDR1 SEHNR, CDR2 FQNEAQ (reference sequence). Unmatched junction bases numbered 3, after V lost 0 bases and J lost 4 bases. This CDR3 contains 15 residues. CDR3 sequence (DNA): TGTGCCAGCAGCTTAGCGGGGGGACTATACAATGAGCAGTTCTTC. Amino acids: CASSLAGGLYNEQFF.

The chain has TRBV28 and TRBJ2-5, with D possibly matching TRBD1 (6 bases). Germline lookup yields CDR1 MDHEN and CDR2 SYDVKM. This CDR3 is 14 amino acids long. V shed 7 bases and J shed 2 bases, with 14 bases lying between them. Written as DNA, the CDR3 is TGTGCCAGCAAGGGACACCCAAAACAAGAGACCCAGTACTTC. It yields the protein CASKGHPKQETQYF.

This sequence joins TRBV7-2 and TRBJ2-1, with a tentative D call TRBD1 (5 bases). V was cut by 0 bases and J by 9 bases, with 15 bases left in between. CDR3 length: 15 amino acids. Germline lookup yields CDR1 SGHTA and CDR2 FQGNSA. CDR3 in amino acids: CASSLAPQVVSEQFF. CDR3 in DNA: TGTGCCAGCAGCTTAGCGCCACAGGTTGTAAGTGAGCAGTTCTTC.

The chain recombines TRBV11-2 with TRBJ2-1; 7 nucleotides match TRBD2. V shed 2 bases and J 2 bases; nucleotides not matched to a gene: 12. This CDR3 contains 18 residues. Looked up from germline, CDR1 is SGHAT and CDR2 is FQNNGV. CDR3 DNA sequence: TGTGCCAGCAGCTTACCCTTTGGCGGGAGTGACACCTACAATGAGCAGTTCTTC. This encodes CASSLPFGGSDTYNEQFF.